The 11 T cell receptor beta chains below were found in one sample sequenced in a study of cytomegalovirus exposure and HLA in healthy donors. PCR involved 60 Vbeta and 13 Jbeta primers. Sequencing was performed with immunoSEQ multiplex PCR; in TCRdb, only in-frame clones are kept and a portion is missing. The sample yields 190,000 or so clones, about four fifths seen once. Sequenced: PBMCs. The source is a girl aged 10 to 17 in good health and CMV-seropositive.

V is TRBV18 and J is TRBJ2-2, with D possibly being TRBD2 (6 bases). Germline V lookup: CDR1 KGHSH, CDR2 LQKENI. The CDR3 runs to 15 residues. Trimming took off 1 base at V and 3 bases at J, with 9 bases between the two ends. The CDR3 sequence is CASSPLPGDTGELFF. DNA for the CDR3: TGTGCCAGCTCACCACTACCGGGAGACACCGGGGAGCTGTTTTTT.

The chain combines TRBV13 with TRBJ2-1, with D hard to call. This CDR3 comprises 14 residues. In germline, CDR1 is PRHDT, CDR2 FYEKMQ (reference sequence). Trimming stripped 0 bases from V and 8 bases from J, with 11 bases between. CDR3 coding DNA: TGTGCCAGCAGCTTAGGCCGGCGGTTCGATGAGCAGTTCTTC. Amino acids: CASSLGRRFDEQFF. The full variable domain, its missing parts supplied by reference TRBV13 and TRBJ2-1, is AAGVIQSPRHLIKEKRETATLKCYPIPRHDTVYWYQQGPGQDPQFLISFYEKMQSDKGSIPDRFSAQQFSDYHSELNMSSLELGDSALYFCASSLGRRFDEQFFGPGTRLTVL.

J is TRBJ2-3 and V is TRBV11-3; D is unresolved. The CDR3 contains 17 residues. V dropped 3 bases and J dropped 1 base, with 17 bases sitting between them. Germline CDR1 is SGHNT and CDR2 is YENEEA. CDR3 amino acids: CASSLCTPSECTDTQYF. CDR3 nucleotide sequence: TGTGCCAGCAGCTTGTGTACACCTAGTGAATGCACAGATACGCAGTATTTT.

The count of this clone is one. The rearrangement links TRBV7-6 to TRBJ2-1; 10 nucleotides match TRBD2. This CDR3 has 17 amino acids. V shed 2 bases, J shed 7 bases, and the junction held 11 bases outside the gene matches. Germline V CDR1 and CDR2: SGHVS, FNYEAQ. The CDR3 bases are TGTGCCAGCAGCTTATCGCCCCCAGCGGGGGGGAGGAATGAGCAGTTCTTC. Translated, it gives CASSLSPPAGGRNEQFF.

Here the CDR3 reads CASSSVVSPLHF. Written as DNA, the CDR3 is TGTGCCAGCAGCTCAGTGGTTTCACCCCTCCACTTT. V usage is TRBV7-8 and J usage is TRBJ1-6; D is undetermined. The CDR3 loop spans 12 amino acids. CDR1 is SGHVS and CDR2 is FQNEAQ in the germline V gene. V lost 4 bases and J lost 9, with 7 bases in between.

The V call is TRBV5-4, the J call TRBJ1-1, with TRBD1 matching over 12 bases. V lost 5 bases and J lost 8; bases outside the gene matches: 13. The CDR3 is made up of 16 amino acids. Per germline, CDR1 SGHNT and CDR2 YYREEE (reference sequence). The CDR3 sequence is CASSPRSGTGGLEAFF. The CDR3, as DNA: TGTGCCAGCAGTCCGCGTTCCGGGACAGGGGGCTTAGAAGCTTTCTTT.

The chain uses TRBV5-6 and TRBJ2-3; no firm D call. Trimming pared 4 bases from V and 4 bases from J, leaving 7 bases between. The length of the CDR3 is 12 residues. CDR1 is SGHDT, CDR2 YYEEEE, per germline. The CDR3 bases are TGTGCCAGCAGCCAACACGCAGATACGCAGTATTTT. Its translation is CASSQHADTQYF.

The rearrangement uses TRBV27 and TRBJ2-3, with 9 bases lining up with TRBD2. The junction had 2 bases not matched to a gene; V was cut back by 4 bases and J by 3 bases. CDR3 length equals 14 residues. Germline V CDR1 and CDR2: MNHEY, SMNVEV (reference sequence). The CDR3 DNA is TGTGCCAGCAGTTCTAGCGGGGAAACAGATACGCAGTATTTT. Translating gives CASSSSGETDTQYF.

This clone was found once. For the CDR3, the DNA is TGTGCCAGCAGCCCGGGAAGGTCCTACGAGCAGTACTTC. Translating gives CASSPGRSYEQYF. This chain links TRBV7-2 with TRBJ2-7; perhaps TRBD2 as D (5 bases). The CDR3 is 13 amino acids. The germline V gene has CDR1 SGHTA and CDR2 FQGNSA. Trimming shortened V by 5 bases and J by 1 base, and 9 bases separated the two germline ends.

This chain links TRBV5-4 with TRBJ2-7; 7 bases align to TRBD1. Germline lookup yields CDR1 SGHNT and CDR2 YYREEE (reference sequence). The V gene end was trimmed by 3 bases and the J gene end by 2 bases; junction bases not matched to a gene: 5. CDR3 length: 14 residues. Written as DNA, the CDR3 is TGTGCCAGCAGCTCCACCGGGACAGCCTACGAGCAGTACTTC. Translated, it gives CASSSTGTAYEQYF.

The chain employs TRBV6-1 and TRBJ1-4, with D unresolved. The CDR3 runs 15 residues. V was cut by 8 bases and J by 1 base, with 14 bases left in between. CDR1 and CDR2 from the germline V gene are MNHNS and SASEGT. CDR3 DNA: TGTGCCAGCCATACCCTAAGAGGAACTAATGAAAAACTGTTTTTT. This codes for CASHTLRGTNEKLFF.